In its sample, the clone carrying this T cell receptor beta chain was seen a few times. Antigen: not known. This entry is derived from a study of cytomegalovirus exposure and HLA in healthy donors. Notes on the study in general: Listed as cytomegalovirus-associated were 150 to 200 TCR beta chains.

Vbeta (60) and Jbeta (13) primers were used in the PCR. TCRdb's table, derived via immunoSEQ multiplex PCR, lists solely in-frame clones and lacks some. The sample shows 120,000 or so clones, around three quarters of them seen only once. This TCR was sampled from a woman aged 45-59 years in good health and CMV-seronegative. Input material: PBMCs.

CDR3 sequence (DNA): TGCAGCGCCGAGACCCCCGGGTGGGAGCTGTTTTTT. This encodes CSAETPGWELFF. The genes are TRBV29-1 and TRBJ2-2; D call uncertain. CDR1 is SQVTM, CDR2 ANQGSEA, per germline. Trimming removed 7 bases from V and 9 bases from J, with 15 bases in between. This CDR3 spans 12 amino acids.